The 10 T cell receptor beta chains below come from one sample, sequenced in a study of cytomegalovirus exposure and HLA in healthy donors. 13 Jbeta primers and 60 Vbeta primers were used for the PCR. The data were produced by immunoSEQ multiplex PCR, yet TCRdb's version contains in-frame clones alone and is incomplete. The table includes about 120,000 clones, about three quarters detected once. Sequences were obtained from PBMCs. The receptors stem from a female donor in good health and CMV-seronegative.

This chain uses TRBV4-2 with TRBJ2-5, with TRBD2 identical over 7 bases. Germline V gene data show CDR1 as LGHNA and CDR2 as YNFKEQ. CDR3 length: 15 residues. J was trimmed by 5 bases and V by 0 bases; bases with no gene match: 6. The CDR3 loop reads CASSQEERGGETQYF. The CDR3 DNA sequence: TGTGCCAGCAGCCAAGAAGAGCGGGGCGGTGAGACCCAGTACTTC.

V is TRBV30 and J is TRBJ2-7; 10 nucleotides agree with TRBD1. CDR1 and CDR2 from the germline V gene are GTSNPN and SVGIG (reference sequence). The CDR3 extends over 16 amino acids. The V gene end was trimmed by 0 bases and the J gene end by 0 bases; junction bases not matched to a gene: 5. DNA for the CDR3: TGTGCCTGGAGTGTATTAGGGACAGGGGACTCCTACGAGCAGTACTTC. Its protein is CAWSVLGTGDSYEQYF.

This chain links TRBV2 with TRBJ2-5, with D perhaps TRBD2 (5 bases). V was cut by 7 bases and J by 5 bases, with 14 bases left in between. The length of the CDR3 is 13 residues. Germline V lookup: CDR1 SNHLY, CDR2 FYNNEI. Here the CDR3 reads CASKEVALETQYF. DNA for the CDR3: TGTGCCAGCAAGGAGGTAGCGCTCGAGACCCAGTACTTC.

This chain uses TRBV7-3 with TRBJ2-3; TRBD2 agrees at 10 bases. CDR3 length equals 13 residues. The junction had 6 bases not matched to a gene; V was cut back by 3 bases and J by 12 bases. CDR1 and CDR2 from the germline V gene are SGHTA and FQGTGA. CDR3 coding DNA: TGTGCCAGCAGCTTCACCGGGACTAGCGCTCAGTATTTT. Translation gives CASSFTGTSAQYF.

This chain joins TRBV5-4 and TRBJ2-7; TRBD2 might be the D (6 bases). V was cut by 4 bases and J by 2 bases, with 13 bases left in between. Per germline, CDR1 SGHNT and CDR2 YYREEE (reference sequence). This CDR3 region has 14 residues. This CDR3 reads CASSAGREAYEQYF. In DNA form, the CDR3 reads TGTGCCAGCAGCGCCGGTAGGGAGGCCTACGAGCAGTACTTC.

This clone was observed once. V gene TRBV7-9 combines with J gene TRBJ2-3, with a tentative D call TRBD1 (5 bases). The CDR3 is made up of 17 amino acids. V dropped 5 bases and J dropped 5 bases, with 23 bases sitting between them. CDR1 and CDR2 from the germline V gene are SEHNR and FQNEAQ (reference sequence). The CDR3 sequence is CASSGTYPSTGVDTQYF. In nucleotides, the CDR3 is TGTGCCAGCAGCGGAACGTATCCTAGTACAGGCGTAGATACGCAGTATTTT.

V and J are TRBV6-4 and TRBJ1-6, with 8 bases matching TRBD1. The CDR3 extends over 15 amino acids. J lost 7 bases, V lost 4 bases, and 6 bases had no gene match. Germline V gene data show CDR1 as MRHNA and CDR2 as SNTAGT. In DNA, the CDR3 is TGTGCCAGCAGTGCCCAACCAGGGGGCAATTCACCCCTCCACTTT. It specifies CASSAQPGGNSPLHF.

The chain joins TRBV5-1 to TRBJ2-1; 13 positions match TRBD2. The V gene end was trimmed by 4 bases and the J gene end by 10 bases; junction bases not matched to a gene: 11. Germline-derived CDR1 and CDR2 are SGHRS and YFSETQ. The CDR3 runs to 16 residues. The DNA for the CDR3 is TGCGCCAGCAGCCCGGGACTAGCGGGACCCACGGGGGAGCAGTTCTTC. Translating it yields CASSPGLAGPTGEQFF.

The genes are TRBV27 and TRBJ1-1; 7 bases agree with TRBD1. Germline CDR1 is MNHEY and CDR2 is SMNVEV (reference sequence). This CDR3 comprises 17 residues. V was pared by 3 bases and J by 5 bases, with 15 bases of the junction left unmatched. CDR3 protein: CASSFYDVRGRETEAFF. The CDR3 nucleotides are TGTGCCAGCAGTTTCTATGATGTGAGGGGGCGCGAAACTGAAGCTTTCTTT.

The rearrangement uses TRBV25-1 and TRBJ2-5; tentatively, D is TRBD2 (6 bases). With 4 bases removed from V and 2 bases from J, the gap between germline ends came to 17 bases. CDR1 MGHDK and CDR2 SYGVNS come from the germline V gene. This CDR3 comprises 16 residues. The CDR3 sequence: CASSVHTGTSQETQYF. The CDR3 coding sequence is TGTGCCAGCAGTGTCCACACCGGGACTTCTCAAGAGACCCAGTACTTC.